These 13 T cell receptor beta chains share one sample of origin, sequenced in a study of early T cells in non-severe SARS-CoV-2 infection (dated by TCRdb to the early 2020s). The method was 5' RACE. The instrument was a NextSeq 500. Using fastp trimming at Q25 and MiXCR clonotype assembly, TCRdb reanalyzed the public sequencing data and kept in-frame beta chains. Rows with one shared CDR3 protein collapse into an entry with the most common genes and DNA. The sample contains roughly 50,000 distinct CDR3 sequences, 7.7% of them found a single time. The top ten clonotypes cover 5% to 6.5% of the sample. Input material: whole blood. These receptors were collected from an adult who was a healthcare worker with PCR-confirmed SARS-CoV-2 infection or an uninfected control (not recorded which).

This clonotype was recorded many times. The genes are TRBV19 and TRBJ1-4; perhaps TRBD1 as D (6 bases). Trimming removed 10 bases from V and 0 bases from J, with 9 bases in between. The CDR3 runs 13 residues. CDR1 and CDR2 from the germline V gene are LNHDA and SQIVND (reference sequence). CDR3 sequence: CATRQATNEKLFF. DNA of the CDR3: TGTGCCACAAGACAGGCAACTAATGAAAAACTGTTTTTT.

Concerning this clonotype: A much larger clone lies a single base off, so this may be a read error. This chain links TRBV11-2 with TRBJ2-1; 9 bases are shared with TRBD1. CDR1 is SGHAT and CDR2 is FQNNGV in the germline V gene. The CDR3 loop spans 15 amino acids. This chain's CDR3 is CAGSQGQGIYNEQFF. The CDR3 DNA reads TGTGCCGGCAGCCAGGGACAGGGTATCTACAATGAGCAGTTCTTC. Complete variable domain (other parts from reference TRBV11-2 and TRBJ2-1): EAGVAQSPRYKIIEKRQSVAFWCNPISGHATLYWYQQILGQGPKLLIQFQNNGVVDDSQLPKDRFSAERLKGVDSTLKIQPAKLEDSAVYLCAGSQGQGIYNEQFFGPGTRLTVL.

The CDR3 DNA reads TGTGCCAGCAGTGAATTGGGGGGATACGAGCAGTACTTC. Protein product: CASSELGGYEQYF. The chain has TRBV25-1 and TRBJ2-7; the D gene is possibly TRBD2 (6 bases). The V gene lost 1 base and the J gene lost 4 bases, with 8 bases spanning the gap. The CDR3 totals 13 residues. Germline V lookup: CDR1 MGHDK, CDR2 SYGVNS.

This clonotype was counted many times. V gene TRBV30 combines with J gene TRBJ1-2; D may be TRBD1 (5 bases). The CDR3 runs 14 residues. Germline V gene sequence: CDR1 GTSNPN, CDR2 SVGIG (reference sequence). Trimming cost V 2 bases and J 3 bases, with 13 bases left between them. The CDR3 DNA is TGTGCCTGGAGTAACCCTCGAGGGGACTATGGCTACACCTTC. The encoded protein is CAWSNPRGDYGYTF.

This clonotype was found many times. The V and J genes are TRBV4-1 and TRBJ1-2, with D perhaps TRBD1 (6 bases). Looked up from germline, CDR1 is MGHRA and CDR2 is YSYEKL. V dropped 2 bases and J dropped 4 bases, with 14 bases sitting between them. CDR3 length equals 15 residues. CDR3 amino acids: CASSQLTTGFYGYTF. The CDR3 DNA reads TGCGCCAGCAGCCAACTTACGACAGGATTCTATGGCTACACCTTC.

This chain uses TRBV20-1 with TRBJ1-2; no clear D gene. V lost 0 bases and J lost 4, with 6 bases in between. This CDR3 is 12 amino acids long. The germline gives CDR1 DFQATT, CDR2 SNEGSKA (reference sequence). Here the CDR3 DNA reads TGCAGTGCTAGAGACGGAGGCTATGGCTACACCTTC. This sequence encodes CSARDGGYGYTF.

The rearrangement joins TRBV7-3 to TRBJ2-3, with TRBD1 as a possible D gene (5 bases). V dropped 0 bases and J dropped 0 bases, with 7 bases sitting between them. Germline V CDR1 and CDR2: SGHTA, FQGTGA. The CDR3 is 15 residues long. This CDR3 reads CASSLTQGSTDTQYF. As DNA, the CDR3 is TGTGCCAGCAGCTTAACCCAGGGTAGCACAGATACGCAGTATTTT. Full variable domain (remainder filled in from reference TRBV7-3 and TRBJ2-3): GAGVSQTPSNKVTEKGKYVELRCDPISGHTALYWYRQSLGQGPEFLIYFQGTGAADDSGLPNDRFFAVRPEGSVSTLKIQRTERGDSAVYLCASSLTQGSTDTQYFGPGTRLTVL.

This clonotype came up many times. The chain has TRBV6-6 and TRBJ1-5; D remains ambiguous. Looked up from germline, CDR1 is MNHNY and CDR2 is SVGAGI (reference sequence). The length of the CDR3 is 17 residues. Trimming stripped 5 bases from V and 0 bases from J, with 17 bases between. Here the CDR3 reads CASSQTGRRYSNQPQHF. In DNA form, the CDR3 reads TGTGCCAGCAGTCAAACGGGCCGCAGATATAGCAATCAGCCCCAGCATTTT.

In this sample, this clonotype turned up many times. The J gene is TRBJ1-6, the V gene TRBV12-3 or TRBV12-4; a weak D match, TRBD1 (6 bases). The ends were cut back, 6 bases at V and 7 bases at J, with 10 bases in the middle. The CDR3 sequence is 13 residues long. The CDR3 here is CASSPQGNSPLHF. For the CDR3, the DNA is TGTGCCAGCAGCCCGCAGGGGAATTCACCCCTCCACTTT.

The chain joins TRBV20-1 to TRBJ2-5; D is undetermined. CDR3 length: 11 amino acids. The V gene lost 6 bases and the J gene lost 5 bases, with 10 bases spanning the gap. Germline assignment: CDR1 DFQATT and CDR2 SNEGSKA (reference sequence). The CDR3 region has the DNA TGCAGTGCGCAAAGCGAGGAGACCCAGTACTTC. Translating it yields CSAQSEETQYF.

This clonotype was observed at least ten times. CDR3 DNA sequence: TGTGCCAGCAGTTACGATAGCGGTAGTCCCGAGCAGTACTTC. It specifies CASSYDSGSPEQYF. The chain links TRBV6-5 to TRBJ2-7; a possible D gene is TRBD2 (6 bases). With 2 bases removed from V and 6 bases from J, the gap between germline ends came to 14 bases. CDR1 MNHEY and CDR2 SVGAGI come from the germline V gene. This CDR3 is 14 amino acids long.

The chain joins TRBV20-1 to TRBJ2-1, with D perhaps matching TRBD1 (6 bases). Germline V gene lookup returns CDR1 DFQATT and CDR2 SNEGSKA (reference sequence). Trimming shortened V by 0 bases and J by 5 bases, and 14 bases separated the two germline ends. This CDR3 is 15 amino acids long. CDR3 amino acids: CSARDLIGQHNEQFF. The CDR3 coding sequence is TGCAGTGCTAGAGATTTAATAGGACAGCACAATGAGCAGTTCTTC.

V gene TRBV10-3 combines with J gene TRBJ2-7; possible D gene TRBD1, 5 bases. The CDR3 extends over 15 amino acids. Trimming removed 0 bases from V and 3 bases from J, with 12 bases in between. Germline V gene data show CDR1 as ENHRY and CDR2 as SYGVKD. CDR3 in DNA: TGTGCCATCAGTGAGTCGAAGACAGCAAACTACGAGCAGTACTTC. Its protein is CAISESKTANYEQYF.